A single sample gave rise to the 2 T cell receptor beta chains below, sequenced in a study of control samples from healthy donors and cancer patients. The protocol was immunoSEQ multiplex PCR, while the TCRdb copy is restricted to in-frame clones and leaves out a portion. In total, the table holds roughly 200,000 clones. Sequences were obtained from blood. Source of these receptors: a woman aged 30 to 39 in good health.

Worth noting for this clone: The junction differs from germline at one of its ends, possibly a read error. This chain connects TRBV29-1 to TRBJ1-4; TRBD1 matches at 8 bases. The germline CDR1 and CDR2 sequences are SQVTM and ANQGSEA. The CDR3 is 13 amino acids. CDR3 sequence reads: CSGEGTGDEKLFF. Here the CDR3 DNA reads TGCAGCGGTGAAGGGACAGGCGACGAAAAACTGTTTTTT.

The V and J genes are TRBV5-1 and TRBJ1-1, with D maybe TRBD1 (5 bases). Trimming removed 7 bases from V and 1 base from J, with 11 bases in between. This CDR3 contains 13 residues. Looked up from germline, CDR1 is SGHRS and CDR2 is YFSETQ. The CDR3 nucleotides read TGCGCCAGCTCCCAAGGGGCGAACACTGAAGCTTTCTTT. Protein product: CASSQGANTEAFF.